The next 16 T cell receptor beta chains were all read from a single sample in a study of blood T cells in healthy people across ages. Through a sample-barcoded 5' primer and a J-beta primer mix, a second PCR was run for roughly 6 to 11 cycles. In TCRdb, the 5' RACE reads were re-called with MiXCR into one record per CDR3 protein. This sample carries about 670,000 distinct CDR3 sequences, roughly 43% of them seen once, and the ten largest clones take about 30%. Sequenced: blood. The source is a man older than 75 in good health.

This sequence joins TRBV6-2 or TRBV6-3 and TRBJ2-1, with D possibly TRBD2 on 5 matching bases. Trimming left V 6 bases short and J 5 bases short, with 14 bases between. The CDR3 length is 14 residues. Germline lookup yields CDR1 MNHEY and CDR2 SVGEGT. The CDR3 DNA is TGTGCCAGCAGCTTTTCGAGGAGGAACAATGAGCAGTTCTTC. It encodes CASSFSRRNNEQFF.

The table lists this clonotype with a few counts. The gene calls are TRBV28 and TRBJ1-2; TRBD1 matches at 8 bases. This CDR3 has 15 amino acids. Per germline, CDR1 MDHEN and CDR2 SYDVKM. With V trimmed by 4 bases and J by 8 bases, 12 bases remained unmatched. The CDR3 region has the DNA TGTGCCAGCAGTTCGATAACCCAGGACAGGGACGGCTACACCTTC. Its protein product is CASSSITQDRDGYTF.

This clonotype was seen more than once but under ten times. The V gene is TRBV20-1, the J gene TRBJ2-3; 14 nucleotides align to TRBD2. The length of the CDR3 is 15 residues. Losses at the gene ends were 3 bases for V and 4 bases for J; bases not matched to a gene: 3. From germline, CDR1 is DFQATT and CDR2 SNEGSKA (reference sequence). CDR3 sequence reads: CSARTSGRAPDTQYF. The CDR3 nucleotides are TGCAGTGCTAGGACTAGCGGGAGGGCCCCAGATACGCAGTATTTT.

V gene TRBV29-1 combines with J gene TRBJ2-1; D ambiguous. The CDR3 totals 16 residues. Germline V gene data show CDR1 as SQVTM and CDR2 as ANQGSEA. Trimming stripped 2 bases from V and 6 bases from J, with 20 bases between. This CDR3 is CSVEPSWGGVVNEQFF. CDR3 bases: TGCAGCGTTGAACCTTCATGGGGTGGGGTGGTCAATGAGCAGTTCTTC.

This clonotype was found many times. The chain links TRBV29-1 to TRBJ2-7; D ambiguous. Germline CDR1 reads SQVTM; CDR2 reads ANQGSEA. The CDR3 runs to 13 residues. V lost 0 bases, J lost 2 bases, and 8 bases lay in between. The CDR3 nucleotides are TGCAGCGTTGAAGATAGAAGCACCTACGAGCAGTACTTC. This gives the protein CSVEDRSTYEQYF.

The J gene is TRBJ1-1, the V gene TRBV6-5, with D possibly matching TRBD1 (6 bases). The CDR3 is 15 residues long. Trimming removed 6 bases from V and 2 bases from J, with 16 bases in between. From germline, CDR1 is MNHEY and CDR2 SVGAGI. CDR3 sequence (DNA): TGTGCCAGCAGACGACCCGGGACAAAAAACACTGAAGCTTTCTTT. As protein: CASRRPGTKNTEAFF.

The sample holds a few counts of this clonotype. The chain carries TRBV9 and TRBJ2-7, with 10 bases aligning to TRBD1. The CDR3 extends over 15 amino acids. V dropped 3 bases and J dropped 2; count of bases not matched to a gene: 5. CDR1 and CDR2 from the germline V gene are SGDLS and YYNGEE. In nucleotides, the CDR3 is TGTGCCAGCAGCGGCCGGGACAGGGGACCCTACGAGCAGTACTTC. It specifies CASSGRDRGPYEQYF.

The V and J genes are TRBV6-2 or TRBV6-3 and TRBJ2-1, with 10 bases identical to TRBD1. Germline V CDR1 and CDR2: MNHEY, SVGEGT. The CDR3 length is 13 residues. The junction had 9 bases not matched to a gene; V was cut back by 4 bases and J by 15 bases. The CDR3 DNA is TGTGCCAGCAGTTCTGGGACAGGGGTTTTTCGGTTCTTC. Its protein product is CASSSGTGVFRFF.

The rearrangement links TRBV3-1 to TRBJ1-2; 12 positions match TRBD1. The CDR3 has 15 residues. V lost 4 bases and J lost 8; bases outside the gene matches: 8. Germline V CDR1 and CDR2: LGHDT, YNNKEL (reference sequence). In DNA, the CDR3 is TGTGCCAGCAGCCCTCAAACCGGGACAGGGGGCGGCTACACCTTC. It is translated as CASSPQTGTGGGYTF.

As regards this clonotype: It may be a read error: a sequence one base away is much more abundant. The chain employs TRBV6-7 and TRBJ2-6; 8 bases match TRBD1. TRBV6-7 is an open reading frame whose function is uncertain. J was trimmed by 1 base and V by 5 bases; bases with no gene match: 7. The CDR3 has 17 residues. The CDR3 spells CASSQQQGVSGANVLTF. DNA of the CDR3: TGTGCCAGCAGTCAACAACAGGGGGTGTCTGGGGCCAACGTCCTGACTTTC.

The V gene is TRBV5-1, the J gene TRBJ2-1; D uncertain. The germline gives CDR1 SGHRS, CDR2 YFSETQ. The CDR3 has 12 amino acids. The germline V and J ends were trimmed by 3 bases and 8 bases, with 9 bases remaining between them. CDR3 nucleotide sequence: TGCGCCAGCAGCTCCCGACACCATGAGCAGTTCTTC. This sequence encodes CASSSRHHEQFF.

The chain carries TRBV7-2 and TRBJ1-5; D gene ambiguous. CDR3 length: 16 amino acids. V lost 1 base and J 0 bases, leaving 10 bases between the germline ends. Germline CDR1 and CDR2: SGHTA and FQGNSA. In nucleotides, the CDR3 is TGTGCCAGCAGCTTAGATTCCCGGGGTAGCAATCAGCCCCAGCATTTT. It translates to CASSLDSRGSNQPQHF.

The J gene is TRBJ2-1, the V gene TRBV3-1; D unclear. Germline assignment: CDR1 LGHDT and CDR2 YNNKEL (reference sequence). CDR3 size: 13 residues. V lost 3 bases and J 6 bases, leaving 9 bases between the germline ends. The DNA for the CDR3 is TGTGCCAGCAGCCAGGTACAGATCAATGAGCAGTTCTTC. Its protein product is CASSQVQINEQFF.

The chain employs TRBV6-1 and TRBJ1-1; D is ambiguous. The CDR3 is 13 residues long. Trimming took 0 bases from V and 6 from J, leaving 8 bases between them. Germline V gives CDR1 MNHNS, CDR2 SASEGT. The CDR3 region has the DNA TGTGCCAGCAGTGAAGCGGCAAGGGCTGAAGCTTTCTTT. It is translated as CASSEAARAEAFF.

The rearrangement uses TRBV4-2 and TRBJ2-1; 14 bases line up with TRBD2. Germline values: CDR1 LGHNA, CDR2 YNFKEQ. The CDR3 covers 19 residues. Trimming at V came to 4 bases and at J to 0 bases, leaving 8 bases not matched to a gene. CDR3 protein: CASSPSTSGRAYSYNEQFF. CDR3 DNA: TGTGCCAGCAGCCCTTCGACTAGCGGGAGGGCCTACTCCTACAATGAGCAGTTCTTC.

The chain employs TRBV27 and TRBJ1-5; D is unclear. This CDR3 contains 16 residues. Trimming removed 2 bases from V and 3 bases from J, with 14 bases in between. Germline loops: CDR1 MNHEY, CDR2 SMNVEV (reference sequence). This CDR3 is CASSLASESSNQPQHF. In DNA form, the CDR3 reads TGTGCCAGCAGTTTAGCCTCGGAGAGCTCCAATCAGCCCCAGCATTTT.